The 16 T cell receptor beta chains below all came from one sample that was sequenced in a study of blood T cells in healthy people across ages (dated by TCRdb to the mid-2010s). Receptor amplification or capture employed 5' RACE. Sequenced on an Illumina HiSeq 2500. The second PCR ran for about 6 to 11 cycles and used a J-beta primer mix along with a sample-barcoded 5' primer. In-frame beta chains were kept once TCRdb had trimmed the public reads at Q25 with fastp and called clones with MiXCR. All rows with the same CDR3 protein become a single entry with the most common DNA and genes. Present in this sample are approximately 1,000,000 distinct CDR3 sequences, around two fifths of which were seen just once. The top ten constitute about 12% of the sample. Sequenced: blood. The receptor set was obtained from a man aged 18 to 30 in good health.

The rearrangement links TRBV7-2 to TRBJ2-5; 11 nucleotides align to TRBD2. J was trimmed by 2 bases and V by 5 bases; bases with no gene match: 10. The germline CDR1 and CDR2 sequences are SGHTA and FQGNSA. The CDR3 has 17 amino acids. The CDR3 reads CASSHSSGGFSQETQYF. In nucleotides, the CDR3 is TGTGCCAGCAGCCACTCTAGCGGGGGGTTCTCGCAAGAGACCCAGTACTTC.

This clonotype was found a few times. This chain connects TRBV4-2 to TRBJ2-7; D unclear. The V end was cut by 0 bases, the J end by 5 bases, with 11 bases between. Germline V gene lookup returns CDR1 LGHNA and CDR2 YNFKEQ. This CDR3 contains 14 residues. CDR3 sequence: CASSQESVMDEQYF. The CDR3 nucleotides read TGTGCCAGCAGCCAAGAGTCCGTGATGGACGAGCAGTACTTC.

V is TRBV14 and J is TRBJ2-2; D remains unclear. CDR1 SGHDN and CDR2 FVKESK come from the germline V gene. This CDR3 spans 16 amino acids. Trimming shortened V by 4 bases and J by 2 bases, and 14 bases separated the two germline ends. For the CDR3, the DNA is TGTGCCAGCAGCCCTTCAGGACGCGTAAACACCGGGGAGCTGTTTTTT. It specifies CASSPSGRVNTGELFF.

The rearrangement joins TRBV10-3 to TRBJ2-2, with 8 positions matching TRBD1. V shed 0 bases and J 4 bases; nucleotides not matched to a gene: 10. Germline V gives CDR1 ENHRY, CDR2 SYGVKD. The CDR3 totals 18 residues. The CDR3 DNA sequence: TGTGCCATCAGTGAGTCAGTGACAGGGGTTCATGTCACCGGGGAGCTGTTTTTT. Residues: CAISESVTGVHVTGELFF.

The rearrangement joins TRBV4-1 to TRBJ2-3, with unresolved D. The CDR3 is 14 amino acids. Trimming took off 1 base at V and 2 bases at J, with 7 bases between the two ends. Germline CDR1 MGHRA, CDR2 YSYEKL. This CDR3 is CASSQGSNTDTQYF. CDR3 sequence (DNA): TGCGCCAGCAGCCAAGGGAGTAACACAGATACGCAGTATTTT.

This clonotype appeared a few times. Possible read error: a much larger clone is one base away. CDR3 in DNA: TGCGCCAGCAGCTTGGCAGGGGGGGTGAACAATGAGCAGTTCTTC. It yields the protein CASSLAGGVNNEQFF. The V call is TRBV5-1, the J call TRBJ2-1; D assignment may be TRBD1 or TRBD2 (7 bases each). V was pared by 0 bases and J by 5 bases, with 12 bases between. This CDR3 is 15 amino acids long. Germline CDR1 is SGHRS and CDR2 is YFSETQ.

The genes are TRBV5-1 and TRBJ1-6; D gene uncertain. With 0 bases removed from V and 7 bases from J, the gap between germline ends came to 14 bases. Germline V lookup: CDR1 SGHRS, CDR2 YFSETQ. The CDR3 totals 16 residues. The CDR3 reads CASSLAVQRFNSPLHF. Written as DNA, the CDR3 is TGCGCCAGCAGCTTGGCGGTCCAGCGCTTCAATTCACCCCTCCACTTT.

The rearrangement links TRBV2 to TRBJ1-1; TRBD1 might be the D (5 bases). Trimming pared 1 base from V and 10 bases from J, leaving 16 bases between. The CDR3 covers 14 residues. The germline V gene has CDR1 SNHLY and CDR2 FYNNEI. The DNA of the CDR3 is TGTGCCAGCAGTGAAGAGGGACGCCACCTCGGAGCTTTCTTT. It specifies CASSEEGRHLGAFF.

This clonotype has a single count. This chain links TRBV20-1 with TRBJ1-1; weak D call: TRBD1 (6 bases). The CDR3 contains 13 residues. CDR1 and CDR2 (germline): DFQATT, SNEGSKA (reference sequence). V was pared by 5 bases and J by 5 bases, with 15 bases between. The CDR3 nucleotides read TGCAGTGCTCCCCCGGACAGTGCAACTGAAGCTTTCTTT. Translated: CSAPPDSATEAFF.

This sequence joins TRBV29-1 and TRBJ1-2; the D gene is possibly TRBD1 (6 bases). The CDR3 consists of 14 residues. V dropped 5 bases and J dropped 4 bases, with 17 bases sitting between them. Germline V gives CDR1 SQVTM, CDR2 ANQGSEA. The CDR3 region has the DNA TGCAGCGTTATGCTGGGGGCCCCACCCTATGGCTACACCTTC. This encodes CSVMLGAPPYGYTF.

This chain joins TRBV9 and TRBJ2-1; possibly TRBD2 for D (6 bases). This CDR3 is 15 amino acids long. Trimming pared 0 bases from V and 4 bases from J, leaving 11 bases between. Germline-derived CDR1 and CDR2 are SGDLS and YYNGEE. This CDR3 reads CASSVGHGLYNEQFF. CDR3 sequence (DNA): TGTGCCAGCAGCGTAGGTCACGGACTATACAATGAGCAGTTCTTC.

This clonotype was detected a few times. The chain recombines TRBV6-2 or TRBV6-3 with TRBJ2-1, with D possibly being TRBD1 (5 bases). This CDR3 region has 14 residues. CDR1 is MNHEY and CDR2 is SVGEGT in the germline V gene. Trimming removed 2 bases at V and 7 bases at J, with 12 bases between. In DNA form, the CDR3 reads TGTGCCAGCAGTTACATCCCCCAGGGAAATGAGCAGTTCTTC. This codes for CASSYIPQGNEQFF.

Only a few counts were recorded for this clonotype. J is TRBJ2-1 and V is TRBV18; D unresolved. V was cut by 2 bases and J by 8 bases, with 7 bases left in between. The germline CDR1 and CDR2 sequences are KGHSH and LQKENI. CDR3 size: 12 residues. CDR3 DNA: TGTGCCAGCTCACCAGCCCTCGATGAGCAGTTCTTC. Amino acids: CASSPALDEQFF.

The V call is TRBV10-3, the J call TRBJ2-2; D possibly corresponds to TRBD2 (6 bases). Trimming removed 4 bases at V and 6 bases at J, with 9 bases between. CDR1 is ENHRY, CDR2 SYGVKD, per germline. CDR3 size: 13 residues. CDR3 in DNA: TGTGCCATCAGTGGTACTAGCCCCGGGGAGCTGTTTTTT. Amino acid sequence: CAISGTSPGELFF.

In this sample, this clonotype turned up once. V is TRBV3-1 and J is TRBJ1-2, with 10 bases matching TRBD1. Germline V CDR1 and CDR2: LGHDT, YNNKEL (reference sequence). Trimming cost V 2 bases and J 1 base; bases outside gene matches: 7. CDR3 size: 17 residues. Written as DNA, the CDR3 is TGTGCCAGCAGCCAACAAAGAAGGACAGGGGGTAACTATGGCTACACCTTC. Amino acid sequence: CASSQQRRTGGNYGYTF.

This clonotype came up a few times. The chain has TRBV7-9 and TRBJ2-7; D is perhaps TRBD1 (6 bases). Germline CDR1 reads SEHNR; CDR2 reads FQNEAQ (reference sequence). This CDR3 is built from 15 residues. Trimming cost V 8 bases and J 6 bases, with 23 bases left between them. The CDR3 DNA sequence: TGTGCCAGCTCCCCAGAGGGAGACAGGAAATCCGAGCAGTACTTC. Translation gives CASSPEGDRKSEQYF.